One TCR beta chain is described in this entry. What it binds is not known. The data originate from a study of T-cell reconstitution after alpha-beta-depleted transplantation in children. General study results and limits: Reported findings indicate that, about two months after transplant, alpha-beta T cells came from several hundred expanded clones, which were derived from non-depleted graft cells. In some patients, recipient T cells and intrathymic progenitors surviving conditioning explained high day-60 diversity. Most T-cell counts and diversity one year after the transplant came from T cells that were newly produced.

The germline V gene has CDR1 MNHEY and CDR2 SVGAGI. Deletions cut 0 bases from V and 8 bases from J, with 13 bases between. CDR3 length: 14 amino acids. During its preparation, the TCRbeta library received unique molecular identifiers. TCRdb fed the PCR reads into MiXCR, producing one record per CDR3 protein. Here the sample spans about 980,000 distinct CDR3 sequences, less than 30% being singletons. This TCR was sampled from a boy under two years old who had a stem cell transplant for SCID, so the T cells may come from the graft donor. The chain joins TRBV6-5 to TRBJ1-2; D might be TRBD1 (5 bases). Sequences were derived from PBMCs, mostly from graft donor cells, sampled 360 days after TCRalphabeta/CD19-depleted stem cell transplant. The CDR3 DNA follows: TGTGCCAGCAGTTACTCGAGATCAAACAGGGGCTACACCTTC. Translating it yields CASSYSRSNRGYTF.